The clone carrying this T cell receptor (beta chain) was seen a single time. The antigen remains unidentified. Profiled with immunoSEQ multiplex PCR; TCRdb holds only in-frame clones, not every one. This table has 40,000 to 60,000 clones, around 84% appearing once. These data originate in a study of graft-versus-host responses after intestinal transplantation. On the study more broadly: Among the recipients, transplants were multivisceral, liver-intestinal, or isolated intestinal. Every recipient had anti-thymocyte globulin induction and 2 to 3 years of tacrolimus plus steroids. General study findings and limits: Recipient-marrow GvH clones were detected, some having first appeared in ileum or blood. Individuals carrying graft-donor T cell macrochimerism showed high graft-versus-host to host-versus-graft clonal ratios in allografts.

Germline CDR1 and CDR2: SGHNT and YENEEA. This CDR3 has 13 amino acids. The ends were cut back, 3 bases at V and 5 bases at J, with 8 bases in the middle. V gene TRBV11-3 combines with J gene TRBJ1-5; no reliable D call. This sequence originates from a human donor who was the organ donor for an intestinal transplant. The sample here was unstimulated CD4+ T cells sorted from spleen or lymph node cells, taken before transplant. The CDR3 bases are TGTGCCAGCAGCTTTGATTCTGATCAGCCCCAGCATTTT. It is translated as CASSFDSDQPQHF.